This T cell receptor beta chain appears in the sequencing data of a study of technical replicates of blood from several donors. Repertoires were generated with immunoSEQ multiplex PCR, while TCRdb's copy carries only in-frame clones and drops some. The repertoire holds 60,000 to 90,000 clones, with approximately 96% as singletons. This CDR3 has 16 residues. V lost 5 bases and J 3 bases, leaving 19 bases between the germline ends. Germline loops: CDR1 MDHEN, CDR2 SYDVKM. Sequenced material: T cells isolated from PBMCs. V gene TRBV28 combines with J gene TRBJ1-2, with D possibly TRBD1 on 5 matching bases. This receptor was obtained from a human donor in good health. CDR3 DNA: TGTGCCAGCAGTCCGCTTCGGCAAACAGGATACTATGGCTACACCTTC. The encoded protein is CASSPLRQTGYYGYTF.